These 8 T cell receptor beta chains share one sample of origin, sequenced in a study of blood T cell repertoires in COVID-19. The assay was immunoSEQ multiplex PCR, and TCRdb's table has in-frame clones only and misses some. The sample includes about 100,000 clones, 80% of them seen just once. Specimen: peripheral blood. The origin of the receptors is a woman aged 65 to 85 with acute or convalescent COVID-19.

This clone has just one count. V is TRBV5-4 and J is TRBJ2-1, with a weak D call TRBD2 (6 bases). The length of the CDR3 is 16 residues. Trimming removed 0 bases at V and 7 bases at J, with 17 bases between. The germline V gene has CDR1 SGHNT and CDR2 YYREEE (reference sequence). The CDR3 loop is CASSLASRDYKNEQFF. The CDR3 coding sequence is TGTGCCAGCAGCTTGGCGTCGCGGGATTACAAGAATGAGCAGTTCTTC.

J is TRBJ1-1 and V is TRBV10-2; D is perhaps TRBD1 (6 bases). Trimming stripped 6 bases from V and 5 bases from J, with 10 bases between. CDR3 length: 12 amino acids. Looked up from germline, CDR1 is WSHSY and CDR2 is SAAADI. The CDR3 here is CASSAGTTEAFF. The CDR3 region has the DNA TGCGCCAGCAGCGCCGGGACAACTGAAGCTTTCTTT.

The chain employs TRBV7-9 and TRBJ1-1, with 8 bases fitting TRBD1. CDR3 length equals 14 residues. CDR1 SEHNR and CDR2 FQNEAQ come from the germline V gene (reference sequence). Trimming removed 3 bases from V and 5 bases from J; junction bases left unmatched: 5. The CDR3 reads CASSLGQAVTEAFF. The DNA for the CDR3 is TGTGCCAGCAGCTTGGGACAGGCGGTGACTGAAGCTTTCTTT.

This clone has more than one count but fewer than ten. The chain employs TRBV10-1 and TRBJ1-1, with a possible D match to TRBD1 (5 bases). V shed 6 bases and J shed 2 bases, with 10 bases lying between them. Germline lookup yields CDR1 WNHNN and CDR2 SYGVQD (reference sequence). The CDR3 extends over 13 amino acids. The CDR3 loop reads CASSRDLNTEAFF. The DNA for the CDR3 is TGCGCCAGCAGCAGGGATCTAAACACTGAAGCTTTCTTT.

CDR3 protein: CATSDLGQGVWTGELFF. CDR3 DNA sequence: TGTGCCACCAGTGATCTGGGACAGGGAGTGTGGACCGGGGAGCTGTTTTTT. V and J are TRBV24-1 and TRBJ2-2, with 9 positions matching TRBD1. The CDR3 sequence is 17 residues long. The V and J ends lost 3 bases and 5 bases, in that order; junction bases with no gene match: 9. Germline loops: CDR1 KGHDR, CDR2 SFDVKD.

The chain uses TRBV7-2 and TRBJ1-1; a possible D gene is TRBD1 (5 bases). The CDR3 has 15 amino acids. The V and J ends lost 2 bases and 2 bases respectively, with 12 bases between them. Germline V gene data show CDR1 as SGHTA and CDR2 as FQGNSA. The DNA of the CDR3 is TGTGCCAGCAGCTTAAGGGCCAGGGCAAACACTGAAGCTTTCTTT. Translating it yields CASSLRARANTEAFF.

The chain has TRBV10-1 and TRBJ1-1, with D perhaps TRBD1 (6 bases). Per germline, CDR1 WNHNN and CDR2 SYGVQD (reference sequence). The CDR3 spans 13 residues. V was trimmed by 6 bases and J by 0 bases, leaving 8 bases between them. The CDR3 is CASRGQMNTEAFF. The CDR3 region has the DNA TGCGCCAGCAGAGGACAGATGAACACTGAAGCTTTCTTT.

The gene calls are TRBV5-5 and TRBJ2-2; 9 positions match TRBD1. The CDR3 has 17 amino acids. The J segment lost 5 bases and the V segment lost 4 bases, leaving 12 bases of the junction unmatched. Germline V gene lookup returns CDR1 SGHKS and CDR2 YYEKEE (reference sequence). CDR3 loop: CASSRSSGTGSTGELFF. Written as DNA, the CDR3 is TGTGCCAGCAGCCGTTCCTCCGGGACAGGGAGTACCGGGGAGCTGTTTTTT.